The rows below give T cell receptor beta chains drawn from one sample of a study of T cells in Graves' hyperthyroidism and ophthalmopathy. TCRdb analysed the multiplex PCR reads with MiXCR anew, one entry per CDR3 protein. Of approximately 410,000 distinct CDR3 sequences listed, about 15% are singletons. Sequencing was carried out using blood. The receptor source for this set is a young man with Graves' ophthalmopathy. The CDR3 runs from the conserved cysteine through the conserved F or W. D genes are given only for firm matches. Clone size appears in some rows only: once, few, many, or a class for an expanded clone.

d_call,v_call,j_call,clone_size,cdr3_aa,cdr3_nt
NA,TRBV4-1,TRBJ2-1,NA,CASSKKEGIYNEQFF,TGCGCCAGCAGCAAAAAAGAGGGGATATACAATGAGCAGTTCTTC
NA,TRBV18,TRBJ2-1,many,CASSPPKDYVEQFF,TGTGCCAGCTCACCACCGAAAGATTATGTTGAGCAGTTCTTC
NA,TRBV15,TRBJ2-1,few,CATSRDWDFNEQFF,TGTGCCACCAGCAGAGATTGGGACTTCAATGAGCAGTTCTTC
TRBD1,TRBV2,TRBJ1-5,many,CASSTGGMDQPQHF,TGTGCCAGCAGTACAGGGGGAATGGATCAGCCCCAGCATTTT
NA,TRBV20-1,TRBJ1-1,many,CSARDLHSSNTEAFF,TGCAGTGCTAGAGATCTCCACAGCTCGAACACTGAAGCTTTCTTT
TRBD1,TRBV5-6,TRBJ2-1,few,CASSFLGQVYNEQFF,TGTGCCAGCAGCTTTCTGGGACAGGTTTACAATGAGCAGTTCTTC
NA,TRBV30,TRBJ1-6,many,CAWSVEGDNSPLHF,TGTGCCTGGAGTGTGGAGGGGGATAATTCACCCCTCCACTTT
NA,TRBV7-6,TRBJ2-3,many,CASSLNPAAITQYF,TGTGCCAGCAGCTTAAACCCCGCGGCCATTACGCAGTATTTT
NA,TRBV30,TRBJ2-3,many,CAWSVGGRTQYF,TGTGCCTGGAGTGTCGGCGGAAGAACGCAGTATTTT
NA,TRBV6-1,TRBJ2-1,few,CASTASSYNEQFF,TGTGCCAGCACGGCTAGCTCCTACAATGAGCAGTTCTTC
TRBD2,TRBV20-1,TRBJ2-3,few,CSAQLAGGRDTQYF,TGCAGTGCACAACTAGCGGGAGGTAGAGATACGCAGTATTTT
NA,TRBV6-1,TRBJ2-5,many,CASSRQAGETQYF,TGTGCCAGCAGTAGACAGGCGGGGGAGACCCAGTACTTC
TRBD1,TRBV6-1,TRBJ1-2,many,CASSAGTGRGGYTF,TGTGCCAGCAGTGCCGGGACAGGGAGGGGTGGCTACACCTTC
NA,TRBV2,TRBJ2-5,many,CARSGQTQETQYF,TGTGCCAGAAGCGGGCAAACCCAAGAGACCCAGTACTTC
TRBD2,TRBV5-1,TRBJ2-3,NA,CASSLGPSGRHTDTQYF,TGCGCCAGCAGCTTGGGCCCTAGCGGGAGGCACACAGATACGCAGTATTTT
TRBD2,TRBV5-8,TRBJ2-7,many,CASSLAGGRAYEQYF,TGTGCCAGCAGCTTAGCGGGTGGGAGGGCCTACGAGCAGTACTTC
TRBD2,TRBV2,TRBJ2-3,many,CASSVRAGGSTDTQYF,TGTGCCAGCAGTGTCCGAGCGGGAGGAAGCACAGATACGCAGTATTTT
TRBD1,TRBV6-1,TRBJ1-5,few,CASSLDRYGNQPQHF,TGTGCCAGCAGTCTGGACAGGTATGGTAATCAGCCCCAGCATTTT
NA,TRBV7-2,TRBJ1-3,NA,CASSLVIAEGNTIYF,TGTGCCAGCAGCTTAGTTATCGCCGAAGGAAACACCATATATTTT
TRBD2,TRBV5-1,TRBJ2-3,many,CASSLGQRGGTDTQYF,TGCGCCAGCAGCTTGGGCCAGCGGGGGGGCACAGATACGCAGTATTTT
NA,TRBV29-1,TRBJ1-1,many,CSVTGGGGTNTEAFF,TGCAGCGTCACGGGTGGGGGGGGGACGAACACTGAAGCTTTCTTT
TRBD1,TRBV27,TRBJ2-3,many,CASRGQGWTDTQYF,TGTGCCAGCAGGGGACAGGGGTGGACAGATACGCAGTATTTT
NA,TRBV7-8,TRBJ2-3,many,CASSPRTGPRWSTDTQYF,TGTGCCAGCAGCCCCCGTACAGGGCCCAGATGGAGCACAGATACGCAGTATTTT